These 27 T cell receptor beta chains were all obtained from the same sample, sequenced in a study of T cell changes during pregnancy in multiple sclerosis. Assay used: immunoSEQ multiplex PCR; TCRdb lists only in-frame clones, some missing. The sample holds 55,000 to 75,000 clones, 90% to 95% seen once. The sequencing used peripheral blood, collected in the third trimester of pregnancy. The receptors were gathered from a female donor in good health, enrolled as a control in a pregnancy study.

This chain uses TRBV28 with TRBJ1-2; TRBD1 agrees at 9 bases. Looked up from germline, CDR1 is MDHEN and CDR2 is SYDVKM. The V segment lost 5 bases and the J segment 5 bases; nucleotides outside the gene matches: 12. This CDR3 contains 16 residues. This CDR3 reads CASSVMGQGRRYGYTF. Here the CDR3 DNA reads TGTGCCAGCAGTGTAATGGGACAGGGTCGTCGGTATGGCTACACCTTC.

The chain joins TRBV4-1 to TRBJ2-1; weak D call: TRBD1 (6 bases). From germline, CDR1 is MGHRA and CDR2 YSYEKL. V was clipped by 1 base and J by 6 bases, with 13 bases between them. The CDR3 is 15 residues long. The CDR3 loop is CASSQAQGFFNEQFF. CDR3 in DNA: TGCGCCAGCAGCCAAGCCCAGGGGTTTTTCAATGAGCAGTTCTTC.

The chain employs TRBV7-9 and TRBJ2-2; D is perhaps TRBD2 (6 bases). This CDR3 has 15 amino acids. V was trimmed by 1 base and J by 0 bases, leaving 6 bases between them. Germline V gene lookup returns CDR1 SEHNR and CDR2 FQNEAQ (reference sequence). The CDR3 here is CASSLGGTNTGELFF. DNA for the CDR3: TGTGCCAGCAGCTTAGGCGGGACGAACACCGGGGAGCTGTTTTTT.

V usage is TRBV19 and J usage is TRBJ2-2; maybe TRBD1 (6 bases). This CDR3 region has 17 residues. The V end was cut by 3 bases, the J end by 4 bases, with 18 bases between. In germline, CDR1 is LNHDA, CDR2 SQIVND (reference sequence). CDR3 nucleotides: TGTGCCAGTAGTATCGACAGGTCCTACAAAGGCACCGGGGAGCTGTTTTTT. This codes for CASSIDRSYKGTGELFF. The whole variable domain, remainder taken from reference TRBV19 and TRBJ2-2, is DGGITQSPKYLFRKEGQNVTLSCEQNLNHDAMYWYRQDPGQGLRLIYYSQIVNDFQKGDIAEGYSVSREKKESFPLTVTSAQKNPTAFYLCASSIDRSYKGTGELFFGEGSRLTVL.

V usage is TRBV7-2 and J usage is TRBJ2-7; the match to TRBD2 covers 10 bases. CDR1 SGHTA and CDR2 FQGNSA come from the germline V gene. CDR3 size: 15 residues. Trimming at V came to 5 bases and at J to 6 bases, leaving 10 bases not matched to a gene. The CDR3 reads CASSAGLAGVSEQYF. For the CDR3, the DNA is TGTGCCAGCAGCGCCGGCCTAGCGGGAGTAAGCGAGCAGTACTTC.

The rearrangement links TRBV7-9 to TRBJ2-3; TRBD2 matches 7 bases. Germline CDR1 is SEHNR and CDR2 is FQNEAQ (reference sequence). Trimming removed 8 bases from V and 10 bases from J; junction bases left unmatched: 12. The CDR3 has 13 residues. CDR3 protein: CASGGDPKEAQYF. As DNA, the CDR3 is TGTGCCAGCGGGGGGGACCCGAAAGAGGCGCAGTATTTT.

The rearrangement links TRBV27 to TRBJ2-7; 7 bases line up with TRBD1. Germline V gene data show CDR1 as MNHEY and CDR2 as SMNVEV (reference sequence). The trim removed 4 bases at V and 4 bases at J, leaving 7 bases unmatched. The CDR3 totals 14 residues. CDR3 protein: CASSSPGTVYEQYF. In DNA form, the CDR3 reads TGTGCCAGCAGTTCCCCCGGGACAGTGTACGAGCAGTACTTC.

This clone has only one observation. The rearrangement joins TRBV4-2 to TRBJ1-5; D gene ambiguous. This CDR3 comprises 14 residues. Germline V gene sequence: CDR1 LGHNA, CDR2 YNFKEQ. The germline V and J ends were trimmed by 1 base and 4 bases, with 8 bases remaining between them. The CDR3 spells CASSQAGGNQPQHF. CDR3 in DNA: TGTGCCAGCAGCCAAGCAGGAGGAAATCAGCCCCAGCATTTT.

This rearrangement joins TRBV6-5 to TRBJ2-1; 7 bases match TRBD1. This CDR3 is built from 16 residues. With V trimmed by 2 bases and J by 0 bases, 4 bases remained unmatched. Germline loops: CDR1 MNHEY, CDR2 SVGAGI. In DNA form, the CDR3 reads TGTGCCAGCAGTTACGAAGGGGGCGGCTCCTACAATGAGCAGTTCTTC. Protein sequence: CASSYEGGGSYNEQFF.

This sequence joins TRBV4-2 and TRBJ2-5; TRBD1 agrees at 7 bases. This CDR3 contains 15 residues. Germline V gene data show CDR1 as LGHNA and CDR2 as YNFKEQ. V gave up 0 bases and J gave up 7 bases; unmatched junction bases: 8. The CDR3 nucleotides read TGTGCCAGCAGCCAAGATGGGCAGGGGGTGGTGACCCAGTACTTC. Translation: CASSQDGQGVVTQYF.

V is TRBV5-1 and J is TRBJ2-5; TRBD2 matches 9 bases. The CDR3 covers 15 residues. The germline V gene encodes CDR1 SGHRS and CDR2 YFSETQ. V lost 0 bases to trimming and J lost 3 bases; unmatched junction nucleotides: 3. DNA of the CDR3: TGCGCCAGCAGCTTGGGTAGCGGGAGAGAAGAGACCCAGTACTTC. This codes for CASSLGSGREETQYF.

This sequence joins TRBV19 and TRBJ1-5; no clear D. V was cut by 8 bases and J by 0 bases, with 8 bases left in between. Germline CDR1 and CDR2: LNHDA and SQIVND (reference sequence). This CDR3 has 13 amino acids. This CDR3 reads CASGSGSNQPQHF. CDR3 DNA sequence: TGTGCCAGTGGGAGCGGTAGCAATCAGCCCCAGCATTTT.

V usage is TRBV4-1 and J usage is TRBJ1-3; 8 positions match TRBD1. In germline, CDR1 is MGHRA, CDR2 YSYEKL. The CDR3 totals 15 residues. Trimming took 4 bases from V and 4 from J; bases not matched to a gene: 6. In nucleotides, the CDR3 is TGCGCCAGCAGCCGAATCAGGGGGCTCGGAAACACCATATATTTT. This gives the protein CASSRIRGLGNTIYF.

The chain links TRBV5-1 to TRBJ2-3; 9 bases agree with TRBD1. The V gene's germline CDR1 is SGHRS and CDR2 YFSETQ. The CDR3 is 15 residues long. V was clipped by 4 bases and J by 2 bases; unmatched bases: 5. The CDR3 DNA sequence: TGCGCCAGCAGCGCGGACAGGGGAGTCACAGATACGCAGTATTTT. This encodes CASSADRGVTDTQYF.

The rearrangement joins TRBV5-6 to TRBJ1-1; 10 nucleotides match TRBD1. The CDR3 sequence is 17 residues long. Trimming took 5 bases from V and 5 from J; bases not matched to a gene: 15. Germline loops: CDR1 SGHDT, CDR2 YYEEEE. The CDR3 reads CASSPGQGEMIRTEAFF. CDR3 sequence (DNA): TGTGCCAGCAGTCCTGGACAGGGGGAGATGATTCGAACTGAAGCTTTCTTT. Based on the CDR3 plus reference TRBV5-6 and TRBJ1-1, the full variable domain is DAGVTQSPTHLIKTRGQQVTLRCSPKSGHDTVSWYQQALGQGPQFIFQYYEEEERQRGNFPDRFSGHQFPNYSSELNVNALLLGDSALYLCASSPGQGEMIRTEAFFGQGTRLTVV.

This chain joins TRBV11-2 and TRBJ1-5; D is undetermined. CDR3 length equals 14 residues. Germline-derived CDR1 and CDR2 are SGHAT and FQNNGV. V was shortened by 5 bases and J by 5 bases, with 13 bases between the two germline ends. The CDR3 DNA reads as TGTGCCAGCAGCCCGATCGATCGGGATCAGCCCCAGCATTTT. It yields the protein CASSPIDRDQPQHF. Full variable domain (remainder filled in from reference TRBV11-2 and TRBJ1-5): EAGVAQSPRYKIIEKRQSVAFWCNPISGHATLYWYQQILGQGPKLLIQFQNNGVVDDSQLPKDRFSAERLKGVDSTLKIQPAKLEDSAVYLCASSPIDRDQPQHFGDGTRLSIL.

The rearrangement uses TRBV18 and TRBJ2-1; a possible D gene is TRBD1 (6 bases). V was cut by 1 base and J by 6 bases, with 19 bases left in between. Germline CDR1 and CDR2: KGHSH and LQKENI. The CDR3 spans 17 residues. As DNA, the CDR3 is TGTGCCAGCTCACCACTCGGGACAACAAATACTGGCAATGAGCAGTTCTTC. It specifies CASSPLGTTNTGNEQFF.

The chain employs TRBV6-6 and TRBJ1-2, with 12 nucleotides matching TRBD1. Germline trimming cut 2 bases from V and 4 bases from J; bases unmatched to any gene: 2. CDR3 length equals 15 residues. The germline CDR1 and CDR2 sequences are MNHNY and SVGAGI (reference sequence). The CDR3 sequence: CASSYGTGGPYGYTF. In nucleotides, the CDR3 is TGTGCCAGCAGTTACGGGACAGGGGGCCCCTATGGCTACACCTTC.

The gene calls are TRBV5-4 and TRBJ2-1; D is uncertain. V gave up 2 bases and J gave up 9 bases, with 15 bases separating them. Germline CDR1 reads SGHNT; CDR2 reads YYREEE (reference sequence). The CDR3 length is 14 residues. This CDR3 reads CASSLQITAGEQFF. DNA for the CDR3: TGTGCCAGCAGCTTACAGATTACCGCCGGTGAGCAGTTCTTC.

V usage is TRBV5-4 and J usage is TRBJ2-3; TRBD1 agrees at 7 bases. Germline CDR1 is SGHNT and CDR2 is YYREEE (reference sequence). The V and J ends lost 4 bases and 0 bases, in that order; junction bases with no gene match: 5. This CDR3 contains 15 residues. The CDR3 DNA reads as TGTGCCAGCAGCGCGGACAGGACCAGCACAGATACGCAGTATTTT. Its translation is CASSADRTSTDTQYF. Using reference TRBV5-4 and TRBJ2-3 for the parts outside the CDR3, the full variable domain is ETGVTQSPTHLIKTRGQQVTLRCSSQSGHNTVSWYQQALGQGPQFIFQYYREEENGRGNFPPRFSGLQFPNYSSELNVNALELDDSALYLCASSADRTSTDTQYFGPGTRLTVL.

The chain uses TRBV7-6 and TRBJ1-5, with TRBD1 matching over 9 bases. Germline assignment: CDR1 SGHVS and CDR2 FNYEAQ. The V and J ends lost 1 base and 5 bases, in that order; junction bases with no gene match: 3. The CDR3 is 15 amino acids. CDR3 in amino acids: CASSLGNRGHQPQHF. The DNA for the CDR3 is TGTGCCAGCAGCTTAGGGAACAGGGGGCATCAGCCCCAGCATTTT.

Of note for this clone: One end of the junction is discordant with germline, which a read error may explain. The chain is built from TRBV7-7 and TRBJ2-7, with TRBD2 identical over 9 bases. This CDR3 spans 20 amino acids. Germline lookup yields CDR1 SSHAT and CDR2 FNYEAQ (reference sequence). CDR3 DNA: TGTGCTAGCAGCTTAATTGAGGTGAGCGGGGGGCGCCTGGTTTTGAACGAGCAGTACTTC. Translated: CASSLIEVSGGRLVLNEQYF.

The rearrangement joins TRBV5-6 to TRBJ1-3; maybe TRBD1 (6 bases). Germline V gene data show CDR1 as SGHDT and CDR2 as YYEEEE. The CDR3 contains 14 residues. V lost 2 bases, J lost 3 bases, and 9 bases lay in between. CDR3 amino acids: CASSLGQLGNTIYF. The CDR3 DNA reads TGTGCCAGCAGCTTAGGACAGCTTGGAAACACCATATATTTT.

V and J are TRBV19 and TRBJ2-7; unclear D gene. V was pared by 8 bases and J by 0 bases, with 11 bases between. The CDR3 runs to 13 residues. Germline V lookup: CDR1 LNHDA, CDR2 SQIVND (reference sequence). CDR3 sequence: CASSKRSSYEQYF. DNA for the CDR3: TGTGCCAGTTCTAAGAGGAGCTCCTACGAGCAGTACTTC. Variable domain in full (rest from reference TRBV19 and TRBJ2-7): DGGITQSPKYLFRKEGQNVTLSCEQNLNHDAMYWYRQDPGQGLRLIYYSQIVNDFQKGDIAEGYSVSREKKESFPLTVTSAQKNPTAFYLCASSKRSSYEQYFGPGTRLTVT.

This sequence joins TRBV15 and TRBJ1-2; D may be TRBD1 (5 bases). From germline, CDR1 is LNHNV and CDR2 YYDKDF (reference sequence). The CDR3 loop spans 18 amino acids. Trimming shortened V by 0 bases and J by 0 bases, and 17 bases separated the two germline ends. The CDR3 bases are TGTGCCACCAGCAGAGATCGTCCCCCCGAGACAGCTAACTATGGCTACACCTTC. It translates to CATSRDRPPETANYGYTF.

The chain has TRBV28 and TRBJ1-2; 7 bases match TRBD1. Germline loops: CDR1 MDHEN, CDR2 SYDVKM. The V and J ends lost 6 bases and 1 base, in that order; junction bases with no gene match: 11. CDR3 length equals 16 residues. CDR3 DNA: TGTGCCAGCAGGATAGTCCAGGGGGTATATAACTATGGCTACACCTTC. Protein: CASRIVQGVYNYGYTF.

V is TRBV11-2 and J is TRBJ2-5, with 7 positions matching TRBD2. The CDR3 loop spans 15 amino acids. In germline, CDR1 is SGHAT, CDR2 FQNNGV. Trimming cost V 4 bases and J 7 bases; bases outside gene matches: 12. DNA for the CDR3: TGTGCCAGCAGCTCTAATAGCGGGTCTTCTGGGACCCAGTACTTC. Its translation is CASSSNSGSSGTQYF.